Listed here is a single TCR beta chain. What it binds is not known. The entry originates in a study of neoadjuvant nivolumab and ipilimumab in lung cancer. Study as a whole: Nivolumab 3 mg/kg was given days 1, 15 and 29, plus ipilimumab 1 mg/kg day 1 in combination.

Germline trimming cut 3 bases from V and 3 bases from J; bases unmatched to any gene: 7. Germline CDR1 KGHSH, CDR2 LQKENI. This CDR3 contains 15 residues. Assay: immunoSEQ multiplex PCR; the TCRdb copy retains only in-frame clones and omits some. The sample contains 8,000 to 10,000 clones, about 80% of which appear only once. Study conclusions and caveats: Pretherapy blood TCR richness correlated positively with resected tumor richness.

The input for sequencing was tumor tissue, taken after neoadjuvant nivolumab, alone or with ipilimumab, at or shortly before surgery. This clonotype was sampled from an adult with non-small cell lung cancer. The chain couples TRBV18 to TRBJ2-7; TRBD1 matches 8 bases. CDR3 in amino acids: CASSPSTGDHYEQYF. In DNA form, the CDR3 reads TGTGCCAGCTCACCTTCGACAGGGGACCACTACGAGCAGTACTTC.